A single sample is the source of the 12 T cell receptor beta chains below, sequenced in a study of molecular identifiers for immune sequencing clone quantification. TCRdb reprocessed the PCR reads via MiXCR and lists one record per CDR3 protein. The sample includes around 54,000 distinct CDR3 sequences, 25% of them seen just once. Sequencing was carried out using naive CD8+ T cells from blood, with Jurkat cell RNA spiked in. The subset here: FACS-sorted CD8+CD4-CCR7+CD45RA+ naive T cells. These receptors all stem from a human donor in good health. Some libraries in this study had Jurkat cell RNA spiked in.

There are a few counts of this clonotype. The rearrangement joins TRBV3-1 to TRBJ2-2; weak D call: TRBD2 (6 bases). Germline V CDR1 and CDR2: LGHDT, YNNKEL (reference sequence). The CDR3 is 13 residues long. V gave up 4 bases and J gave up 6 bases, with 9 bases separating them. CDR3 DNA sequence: TGTGCCAGCAGCCTCCAGCGGGCCGGGGAGCTGTTTTTT. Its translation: CASSLQRAGELFF.

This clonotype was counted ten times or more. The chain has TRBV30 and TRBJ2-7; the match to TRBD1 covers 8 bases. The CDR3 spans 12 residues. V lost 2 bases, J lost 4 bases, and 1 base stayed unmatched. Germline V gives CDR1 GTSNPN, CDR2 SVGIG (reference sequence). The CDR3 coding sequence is TGTGCCTGGAGTTACAGGGGGTACGAGCAGTACTTC. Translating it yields CAWSYRGYEQYF.

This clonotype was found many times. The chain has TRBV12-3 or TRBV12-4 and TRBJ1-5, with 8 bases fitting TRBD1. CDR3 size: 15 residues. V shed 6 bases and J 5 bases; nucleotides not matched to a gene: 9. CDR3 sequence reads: CASRPDQGADQPQHF. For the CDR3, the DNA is TGTGCCAGCAGACCAGATCAGGGGGCCGATCAGCCCCAGCATTTT.

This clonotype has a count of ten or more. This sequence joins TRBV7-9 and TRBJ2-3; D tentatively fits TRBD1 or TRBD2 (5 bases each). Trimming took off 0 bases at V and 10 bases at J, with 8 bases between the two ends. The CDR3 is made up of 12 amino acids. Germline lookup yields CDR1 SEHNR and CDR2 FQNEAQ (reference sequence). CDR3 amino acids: CASSLAGTAQYF. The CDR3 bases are TGTGCCAGCAGCTTAGCGGGGACCGCGCAGTATTTT. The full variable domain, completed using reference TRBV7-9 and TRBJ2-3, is DTGVSQNPRHKITKRGQNVTFRCDPISEHNRLYWYRQTLGQGPEFLTYFQNEAQLEKSRLLSDRFSAERPKGSFSTLEIQRTEQGDSAMYLCASSLAGTAQYFGPGTRLTVL.

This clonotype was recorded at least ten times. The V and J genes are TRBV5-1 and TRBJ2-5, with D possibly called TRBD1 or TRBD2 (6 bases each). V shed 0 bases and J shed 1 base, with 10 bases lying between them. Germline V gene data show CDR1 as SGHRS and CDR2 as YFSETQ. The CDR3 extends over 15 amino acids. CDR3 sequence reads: CASSLEGGPQETQYF. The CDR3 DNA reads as TGCGCCAGCAGCTTGGAGGGGGGCCCCCAAGAGACCCAGTACTTC.

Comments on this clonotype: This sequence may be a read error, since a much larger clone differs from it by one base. The CDR3 here is CACSQEGSLAWNEQFF. In DNA, the CDR3 is TGTGCCTGCAGCCAAGAGGGTAGCCTAGCCTGGAATGAGCAGTTCTTC. V is TRBV14 and J is TRBJ2-1; the D gene is possibly TRBD2 (5 bases). CDR1 is SGHDN and CDR2 is FVKESK in the germline V gene. This CDR3 is built from 16 residues. Drawing the rest from reference TRBV14 and TRBJ2-1, the complete variable domain is EAGVTQFPSHSVIEKGQTVTLRCDPISGHDNLYWYRRVMGKEIKFLLHFVKESKQDESGMPNNRFLAERTGGTYSTLKVQPAELEDSGVYFCACSQEGSLAWNEQFFGPGTRLTVL.

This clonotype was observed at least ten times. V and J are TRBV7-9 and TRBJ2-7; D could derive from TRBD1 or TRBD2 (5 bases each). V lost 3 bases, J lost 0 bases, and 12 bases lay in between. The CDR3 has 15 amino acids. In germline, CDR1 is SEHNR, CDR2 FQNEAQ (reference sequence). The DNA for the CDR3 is TGTGCCAGCAGCTTTAGGGCAGGGAGCTCCTACGAGCAGTACTTC. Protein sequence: CASSFRAGSSYEQYF.

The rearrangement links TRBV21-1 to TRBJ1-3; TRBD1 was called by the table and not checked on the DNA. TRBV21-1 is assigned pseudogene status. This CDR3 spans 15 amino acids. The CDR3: CASRCNRDTGNTICF. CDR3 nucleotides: TGTGCCAGCAGGTGCAACAGGGATACTGGAAACACCATATGTTTT.

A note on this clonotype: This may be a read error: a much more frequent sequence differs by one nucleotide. CDR3 in amino acids: CVSSTDTQYF. The CDR3 region has the DNA TGTGTCAGCAGCACAGATACGCAGTATTTT. The chain joins TRBV7-9 to TRBJ2-3; no reliable D call. Germline loops: CDR1 SEHNR, CDR2 FQNEAQ (reference sequence). There are 10 residues in the CDR3.

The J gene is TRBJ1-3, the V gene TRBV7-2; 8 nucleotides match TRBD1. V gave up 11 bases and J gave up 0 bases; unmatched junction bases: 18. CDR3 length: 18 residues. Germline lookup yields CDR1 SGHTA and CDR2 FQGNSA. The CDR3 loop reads CARRVAGTGRFSGNTIYF. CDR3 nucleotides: TGTGCCCGCCGCGTAGCCGGGACAGGACGATTCTCTGGAAACACCATATATTTT.

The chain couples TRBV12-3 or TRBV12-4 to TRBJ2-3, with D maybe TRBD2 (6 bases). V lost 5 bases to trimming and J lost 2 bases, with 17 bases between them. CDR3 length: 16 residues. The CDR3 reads CASSQGISGYTDTQYF. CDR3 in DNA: TGTGCCAGCAGTCAAGGGATTAGCGGATACACAGATACGCAGTATTTT.

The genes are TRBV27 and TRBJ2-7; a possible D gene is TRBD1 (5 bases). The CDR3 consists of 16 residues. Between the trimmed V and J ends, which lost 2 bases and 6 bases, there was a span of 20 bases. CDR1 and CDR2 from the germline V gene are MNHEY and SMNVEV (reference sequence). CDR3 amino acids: CASSLGLAGPFSEQYF. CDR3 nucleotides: TGTGCCAGCAGTTTAGGGTTGGCAGGGCCATTTTCCGAGCAGTACTTC.